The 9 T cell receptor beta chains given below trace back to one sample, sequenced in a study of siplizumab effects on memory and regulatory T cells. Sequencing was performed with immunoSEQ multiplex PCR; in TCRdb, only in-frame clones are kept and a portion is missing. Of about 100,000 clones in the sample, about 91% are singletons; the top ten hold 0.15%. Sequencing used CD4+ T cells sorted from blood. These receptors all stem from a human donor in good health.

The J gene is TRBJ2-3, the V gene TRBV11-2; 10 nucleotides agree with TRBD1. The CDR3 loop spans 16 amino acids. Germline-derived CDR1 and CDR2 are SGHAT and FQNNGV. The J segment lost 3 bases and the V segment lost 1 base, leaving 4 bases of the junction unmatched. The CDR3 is CASSLGGQGGTDTQYF. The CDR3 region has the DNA TGTGCCAGCAGCTTAGGTGGACAGGGGGGTACAGATACGCAGTATTTT.

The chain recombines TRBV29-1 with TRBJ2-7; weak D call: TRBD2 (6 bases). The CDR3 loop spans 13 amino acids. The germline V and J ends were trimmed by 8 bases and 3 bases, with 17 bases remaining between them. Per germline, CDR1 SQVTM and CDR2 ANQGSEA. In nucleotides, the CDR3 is TGCAGCCCCCGGCTCCAGGGAGGCTACGAGCAGTACTTC. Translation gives CSPRLQGGYEQYF.

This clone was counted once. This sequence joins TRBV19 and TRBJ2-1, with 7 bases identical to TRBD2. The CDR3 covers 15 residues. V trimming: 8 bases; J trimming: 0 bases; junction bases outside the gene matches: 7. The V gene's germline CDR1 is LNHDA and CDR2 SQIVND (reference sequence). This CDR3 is CASGRTRSSYNEQFF. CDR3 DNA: TGTGCCAGTGGGCGGACTAGATCCTCCTACAATGAGCAGTTCTTC.

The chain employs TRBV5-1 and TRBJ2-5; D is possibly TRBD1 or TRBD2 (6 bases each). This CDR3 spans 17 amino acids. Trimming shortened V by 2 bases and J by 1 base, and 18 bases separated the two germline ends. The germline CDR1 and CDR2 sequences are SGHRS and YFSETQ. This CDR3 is CASSLGGSQAFQETQYF. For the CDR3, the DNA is TGCGCCAGCAGCTTAGGGGGGTCCCAGGCCTTCCAAGAGACCCAGTACTTC.

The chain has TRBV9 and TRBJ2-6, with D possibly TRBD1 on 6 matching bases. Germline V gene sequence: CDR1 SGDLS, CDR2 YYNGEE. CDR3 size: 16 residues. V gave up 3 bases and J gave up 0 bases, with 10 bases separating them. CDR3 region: CASSASRGSGANVLTF. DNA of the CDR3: TGTGCCAGCAGCGCCTCCAGGGGCTCTGGGGCCAACGTCCTGACTTTC.

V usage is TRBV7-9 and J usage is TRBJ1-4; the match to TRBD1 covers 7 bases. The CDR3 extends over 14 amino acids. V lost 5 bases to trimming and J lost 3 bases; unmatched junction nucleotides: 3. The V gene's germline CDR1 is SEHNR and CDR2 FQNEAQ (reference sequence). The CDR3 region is CASSEGAANEKLFF. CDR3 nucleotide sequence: TGTGCCAGCAGCGAGGGGGCCGCTAATGAAAAACTGTTTTTT.

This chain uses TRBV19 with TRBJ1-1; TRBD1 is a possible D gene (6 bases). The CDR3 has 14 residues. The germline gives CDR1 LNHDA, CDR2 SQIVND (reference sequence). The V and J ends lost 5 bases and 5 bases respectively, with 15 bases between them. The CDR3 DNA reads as TGTGCCAGTAGTGTCACAGGGTCAACAACTGAAGCTTTCTTT. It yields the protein CASSVTGSTTEAFF. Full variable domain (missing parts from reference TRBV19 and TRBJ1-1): DGGITQSPKYLFRKEGQNVTLSCEQNLNHDAMYWYRQDPGQGLRLIYYSQIVNDFQKGDIAEGYSVSREKKESFPLTVTSAQKNPTAFYLCASSVTGSTTEAFFGQGTRLTVV.

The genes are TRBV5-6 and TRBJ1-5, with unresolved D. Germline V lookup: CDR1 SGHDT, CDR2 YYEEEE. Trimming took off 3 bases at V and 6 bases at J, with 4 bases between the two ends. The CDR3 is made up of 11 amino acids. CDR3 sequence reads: CASSYCQPQHF. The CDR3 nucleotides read TGTGCCAGCAGCTATTGTCAGCCCCAGCATTTT.

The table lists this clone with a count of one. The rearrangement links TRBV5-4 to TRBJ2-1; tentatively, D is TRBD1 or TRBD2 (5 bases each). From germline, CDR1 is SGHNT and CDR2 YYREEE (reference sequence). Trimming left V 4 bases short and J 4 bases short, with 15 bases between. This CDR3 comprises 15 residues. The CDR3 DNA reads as TGTGCCAGCAGCCGCCCGAGTGGGGGTTACAATGAGCAGTTCTTC. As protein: CASSRPSGGYNEQFF.